This T cell receptor beta chain was found in a study of cytomegalovirus exposure and HLA in healthy donors. Turning to this clone: Other DNA sequences in the sample encode the same CDR3.

PCR amplification relied on 60 Vbeta primers (plus 13 Jbeta primers). The table came from immunoSEQ multiplex PCR; TCRdb's copy has only in-frame clones and leaves some out. The repertoire holds 130,000 or so clones, with 81% as singletons. Germline V lookup: CDR1 LNHNV, CDR2 YYDKDF (reference sequence). CDR3 length: 15 amino acids. Trimming cost V 1 base and J 8 bases, with 17 bases left between them. This sequence originates from a man aged 35 to 55 in good health and CMV-seronegative. V usage is TRBV15 and J usage is TRBJ1-1, with D perhaps TRBD1 (5 bases). Sequencing was done on a sample of PBMCs. CDR3 loop: CATSRGTPRSVEAFF. The CDR3 DNA reads as TGTGCCACCAGCAGAGGGACACCGAGGTCCGTGGAAGCTTTCTTT.